This T cell receptor (beta chain) was sequenced during a study of shared clonotypes between healthy human individuals. Study findings and constraints: The four-donor shared clonotypes exceeded non-shared clonotypes in generation probability, with non-shared ones scoring lower. With few donors, the genetic and exposure-history diversity represented was limited.

As concerns this clone: What it binds is not known.

Assay: immunoSEQ multiplex PCR; the TCRdb copy retains only in-frame clones and omits some. The table shows about 2.4 million clones, with around 90% occurring only once. V lost 1 base and J lost 6, with 13 bases in between. CDR3 length equals 15 residues. The germline gives CDR1 KGHSH, CDR2 LQKENI. This TCR came from a man between 18 and 29 years old in good health. Sample: naive CD4+ T cells sorted from blood. Subset specified: CD45RA+ positively selected. The gene calls are TRBV18 and TRBJ2-1, with D possibly being TRBD2 (5 bases). The CDR3 DNA follows: TGTGCCAGCTCACCACTTGCTAGCTATACCAATGAGCAGTTCTTC. Translation: CASSPLASYTNEQFF. Based on the CDR3 plus reference TRBV18 and TRBJ2-1, the full variable domain is NAGVMQNPRHLVRRRGQEARLRCSPMKGHSHVYWYRQLPEEGLKFMVYLQKENIIDESGMPKERFSAEFPKEGPSILRIQQVVRGDSAAYFCASSPLASYTNEQFFGPGTRLTVL.